This T cell receptor beta chain was identified during a study of T cell repertoires in cytomegalovirus infection. Study background: Indications of both CMV infection and matching HLA type were provided by public TCR beta signatures.

This clonotype was recorded at least ten times. TCRdb re-called the reads with MiXCR, one entry per CDR3 protein. The repertoire holds some 150,000 distinct CDR3 sequences, with about 6% as singletons. The CDR3 contains 16 residues. The V and J ends lost 6 bases and 2 bases respectively, with 19 bases between them. J is TRBJ2-5 and V is TRBV12-3 or TRBV12-4, with D tentatively TRBD1 or TRBD2 (5 bases each). The sequencing sample was made of PBMCs. The origin of this receptor is a human donor in good health (CMV status not recorded). Some clones in this sample may be carry-over from other donors' samples. The CDR3 spells CASSFWRGGVQETQYF. The CDR3 DNA is TGTGCCAGCAGCTTCTGGCGTGGGGGTGTACAAGAGACCCAGTACTTC.